This is a list of T cell receptor beta chains from one sample in a study of human T cells and chemical hapten exposure. TCRdb re-derived calls from the RACE reads in MiXCR, one entry per CDR3 protein. The sample carries about 100,000 distinct CDR3 sequences, roughly a tenth recorded once. The material sequenced was whole blood, taken in connection with sensitization to the hapten diphenylcyclopropenone (DPC). Source of these receptors: a middle-aged man with alopecia areata. Some clones in this sample may be carry-over from other donors' samples. The CDR3 runs from the conserved cysteine through the conserved F or W. The D gene is left open where the match is weak. A row's size may be missing; if present it is once, few, many or a size class.

size | J | V | D | DNA | CDR3
- | TRBJ2-3 | TRBV7-2 | - | TGTGCCAGCAGCTTAGGGGCACAAGATACGCAGTATTTT | CASSLGAQDTQYF
many | TRBJ1-4 | TRBV7-2 | - | TGTGCCAGCAGCAAAGCCCGGAGTTCGGAAAAACTGTTTTTT | CASSKARSSEKLFF
many | TRBJ2-5 | TRBV7-2 | TRBD2 | TGTGCCAGCAGCACTAGCGGGCGATACCAAGAGACCCAGTACTTC | CASSTSGRYQETQYF
- | TRBJ1-1 | TRBV30 | - | TGTGCCTGGAAACAGGGAAGCGACACTGAAGCTTTCTTT | CAWKQGSDTEAFF
- | TRBJ1-6 | TRBV7-2 | - | TGTGCCAGCAGCTTCCGGGACGTCGGCTCACCCCTCCACTTT | CASSFRDVGSPLHF
few | TRBJ1-1 | TRBV20-1 | TRBD1 | TGCAGTCCAAACAGGGGCCGGAGCACTGAAGCTTTCTTT | CSPNRGRSTEAFF
- | TRBJ2-7 | TRBV7-2 | - | TGTGCCAGCAGCCCAGGACACTTCTACGAGCAGTACTTC | CASSPGHFYEQYF
- | TRBJ2-1 | TRBV4-2 | - | TGTGCCAGCAGCCAATTACATGACTCCTACAATGAGCAGTTCTTC | CASSQLHDSYNEQFF
- | TRBJ2-2 | TRBV27 | - | TGTGCCAGCAGTTTAGAAGCGCTAAACACCGGGGAGCTGTTTTTT | CASSLEALNTGELFF
- | TRBJ1-2 | TRBV12-3/TRBV12-4 | - | TGTGCCAGCAGTTTACAGGCCTCTAACTATGGCTACACCTTC | CASSLQASNYGYTF
few | TRBJ2-1 | TRBV28 | - | TGTGCCAGCAGTTCCGGGTCCGGGAAGCAGTTCTTC | CASSSGSGKQFF
- | TRBJ1-5 | TRBV14 | - | TGTGCCAGCAGCCAACCGAAGGGGGGCGGGCAGCCCCAGCATTTT | CASSQPKGGGQPQHF
- | TRBJ2-5 | TRBV29-1 | TRBD2 | TGCAGCGTTTCAGAGCGGGGTCAAGAGACCCAGTACTTC | CSVSERGQETQYF
- | TRBJ2-7 | TRBV12-3/TRBV12-4 | - | TGTGCCAGCAGTTACCCGGCGGATACTTCCTACGAGCAGTACTTC | CASSYPADTSYEQYF
many | TRBJ2-2 | TRBV24-1 | - | TGTGCCACCAGCATAAGGGGAGATACCGGGGAGCTGTTTTTT | CATSIRGDTGELFF
many | TRBJ2-7 | TRBV28 | - | TGTGCCAGCAACGGAGAACGGCCTACTACCTACGAGCAGTACTTC | CASNGERPTTYEQYF
- | TRBJ1-2 | TRBV6-1 | - | TGTGCCAGCAGTGAAGAGGTAGACTATGGCTACACCTTC | CASSEEVDYGYTF
- | TRBJ2-5 | TRBV20-1 | TRBD2 | TGCAGTGCCCGACCGACTAGCGGGAGAGGGGAGACCCAGTACTTC | CSARPTSGRGETQYF
- | TRBJ1-6 | TRBV4-1 | - | TGCGCCAGCAGCCAAGCCCAGACGGGGGGAGAGTATAATTCACCCCTCCACTTT | CASSQAQTGGEYNSPLHF
- | TRBJ1-5 | TRBV19 | - | TGTGCCAGTAGTATAGAGGCTCAGCCCCAGCATTTT | CASSIEAQPQHF
few | TRBJ2-7 | TRBV28 | - | TGTGCCAGCAGTTCAACTCCCCTGGGGCAGTACTTC | CASSSTPLGQYF
- | TRBJ2-7 | TRBV4-2 | - | TGTGCCAGCAGCCAAGATCTCTGGGACACCCGGTACGAGCAGTACTTC | CASSQDLWDTRYEQYF
few | TRBJ1-1 | TRBV11-1 | - | TGTGCCAGCAGCTTCAGGGGCACCTCCAATCTTTTGAACACTGAAGCTTTCTTT | CASSFRGTSNLLNTEAFF
many | TRBJ2-5 | TRBV7-9 | - | TGTGCCAGCAGCTTAAGGGGTGAGACCCAGTACTTC | CASSLRGETQYF
many | TRBJ1-2 | TRBV20-1 | - | TGCAGTGCTAGAGATTTTAGCCGGGGAGCCTACACCTTC | CSARDFSRGAYTF
many | TRBJ2-6 | TRBV29-1 | - | TGCAGCGTTGAGAGCCACCCTGGGGCCAACGTCCTGACTTTC | CSVESHPGANVLTF
- | TRBJ1-1 | TRBV29-1 | - | TGCAGCGCGGGTGGGTTGGAGACCACTGAAGCTTTCTTT | CSAGGLETTEAFF
few | TRBJ1-2 | TRBV4-3 | TRBD1 | TGCGCCAGCAGCCAAGATCCACGTAACATTGTGGGGACAGGGAATAGCGGCTACACCTTC | CASSQDPRNIVGTGNSGYTF
many | TRBJ1-2 | TRBV27 | - | TGTGCCAGCAGTTTTTTGGCGGGAATATTTGGTGGCTACACCTTC | CASSFLAGIFGGYTF
few | TRBJ2-7 | TRBV11-2 | - | TGTGCCAGCAGGATTCCGGGACGGTCCCTCTCCTACGAGCAGTACTTC | CASRIPGRSLSYEQYF
few | TRBJ2-3 | TRBV7-2 | - | TGTGCCAGCAGCTTACCCGGACTGGGCACAGATACGCAGTATTTT | CASSLPGLGTDTQYF
many | TRBJ1-4 | TRBV6-5 | TRBD1 | TGTGCCAGCAGCCCCTCGGGACAGGGGATTTACTATGAAAAACTGTTTTTT | CASSPSGQGIYYEKLFF
- | TRBJ2-3 | TRBV6-2/TRBV6-3 | TRBD2 | TGTGCCAGCAGTTACAGCGGGGGAGGCACAGATACGCAGTATTTT | CASSYSGGGTDTQYF
many | TRBJ1-5 | TRBV20-1 | - | TGCAGTGCAAGAGGGCAGGCGCTTAGCAATCAGCCCCAGCATTTT | CSARGQALSNQPQHF
many | TRBJ2-6 | TRBV10-3 | - | TGTGCCATCAGTGACGGGGACTCTGGGGCCAACGTCCTGACTTTC | CAISDGDSGANVLTF
few | TRBJ1-5 | TRBV28 | TRBD1 | TGTGCCAGCAGCCCGGACAGGCGCCCACACCAGCATTTT | CASSPDRRPHQHF
- | TRBJ1-2 | TRBV5-4 | - | TGTGCCGCGGGAGAGGGTAACTATGGCTACACCTTC | CAAGEGNYGYTF
few | TRBJ2-4 | TRBV14 | TRBD2 | TGTGCCAGCAGCCAAGTAATGGTTAGCGGGAGCGGGAGAAACATTCAGTACTTC | CASSQVMVSGSGRNIQYF
- | TRBJ2-3 | TRBV20-1 | TRBD2 | TGCAGTGCCCAGACTAGCGGGAGGGCAGATACGCAGTATTTT | CSAQTSGRADTQYF
- | TRBJ2-7 | TRBV18 | TRBD2 | TGTGCCAGCTCCCTACTAGCGGACCCCTACGAGCAGTACTTC | CASSLLADPYEQYF
- | TRBJ2-4 | TRBV11-2 | TRBD2 | TGTGCCAGCAGCTCAGACGGGACTAGCGGGGCCAAAAACATTCAGTACTTC | CASSSDGTSGAKNIQYF
- | TRBJ1-5 | TRBV27 | - | TGTGCCAGCAGTTTAAGGGGTGGCCAGCCCCAGCATTTT | CASSLRGGQPQHF
few | TRBJ2-7 | TRBV5-1 | TRBD1 | TGCGCCAGCAGCGGGGTCGGACAGGGGGCTGGCGAGCAGTACTTC | CASSGVGQGAGEQYF
- | TRBJ2-1 | TRBV21-1 | - | TGTGCCAGCCGCTTCTTAGCGGGGGCTATTCCTAGCTCCTACAATGAGCAGTTCTTC | CASRFLAGAIPSSYNEQFF
- | TRBJ1-2 | TRBV24-1 | - | TGTGCCACCAGTGACCGCGGACCTAACTATGGCTACACCTTC | CATSDRGPNYGYTF
few | TRBJ1-2 | TRBV5-1 | - | TGCGCCAGCAGCTCGTATGGAGGGAACTATGGCTACACCTTC | CASSSYGGNYGYTF
few | TRBJ2-7 | TRBV20-1 | - | TGCAGTGCTAGAGTAGATCCCTACGAGCAGTACTTC | CSARVDPYEQYF
few | TRBJ2-4 | TRBV28 | - | TGTGCCAGCAGTCGACCTTCACTAGCCAAAAACATTCAGTACTTC | CASSRPSLAKNIQYF
few | TRBJ2-5 | TRBV7-8 | TRBD2 | TGTGCCAGCAGCTCCGGACTAGCGGGACGATATAAAGAGACCCAGTACTTC | CASSSGLAGRYKETQYF
many | TRBJ2-3 | TRBV5-6 | TRBD2 | TGTGCCAGCAGCCCATCTCGAGGGCTAGCGGGAGGAATAAGGGTGGCAGATACGCAGTATTTT | CASSPSRGLAGGIRVADTQYF
- | TRBJ1-1 | TRBV29-1 | - | TGCAGCGTTCGGTTACATAAGGAGAACACTGAAGCTTTCTTT | CSVRLHKENTEAFF
few | TRBJ1-6 | TRBV30 | TRBD1 | TGTGCCTGGAGTCCTCGGACAGGGGTTAATTCACCCCTCCACTTT | CAWSPRTGVNSPLHF
few | TRBJ2-7 | TRBV28 | TRBD2 | TGTGCCAGTAGCGGGAGAGGCGAGCAGTACTTC | CASSGRGEQYF
few | TRBJ1-3 | TRBV6-5 | - | TGTGCCAGCAGGATGAGATGGACAGCCTCTGGAAACACCATATATTTT | CASRMRWTASGNTIYF
few | TRBJ2-7 | TRBV20-1 | - | TGCAGTGCCCCCCCCCCGGGAAGGACCTACGAGCAGTACTTC | CSAPPPGRTYEQYF
few | TRBJ1-1 | TRBV28 | TRBD1 | TGTGCCAGCTCCTGGGACAGTGAAGCTTTCTTT | CASSWDSEAFF
- | TRBJ1-5 | TRBV6-6 | - | TGTGCCAGCAGTTACGAGGCAGGAAGCAATCAGCCCCAGCATTTT | CASSYEAGSNQPQHF
- | TRBJ2-7 | TRBV7-9 | - | TGTGCCAGCAGCCAAGACCCATTAGGCCTCTACGAGCAGTACTTC | CASSQDPLGLYEQYF
many | TRBJ2-3 | TRBV12-3/TRBV12-4 | - | TGTGCCAGCAGTTTCGCGAGGACAGATACGCAGTATTTT | CASSFARTDTQYF